Below, 15 T cell receptor beta chains from the same sample are listed, as sequenced in a study of T cell responses to AZD1222 COVID-19 vaccine. Generated by immunoSEQ multiplex PCR, the TCRdb table keeps only in-frame clones and is missing some. The sample consists of about 110,000 clones, roughly 90% of them appearing once. The source material was peripheral blood, sampled 28 days after the second AZD1222 dose. The receptors were sampled from an adult who received the AZD1222 COVID-19 vaccine.

This clone was found once. The chain uses TRBV19 and TRBJ2-1; D perhaps matches TRBD2 (6 bases). V lost 11 bases and J 10 bases, leaving 21 bases between the germline ends. CDR3 length: 13 amino acids. Germline V lookup: CDR1 LNHDA, CDR2 SQIVND (reference sequence). DNA for the CDR3: TGTGCCGGAGGCCCGGGCGGAGGGCGGGAGCAGTTCTTC. Translation gives CAGGPGGGREQFF.

The gene calls are TRBV9 and TRBJ1-4; D ambiguous. The CDR3 extends over 15 amino acids. Deletions cut 0 bases from V and 3 bases from J, with 9 bases between. Per germline, CDR1 SGDLS and CDR2 YYNGEE. CDR3 bases: TGTGCCAGCAGCGTAGGGCCCGGTTCTAATGAAAAACTGTTTTTT. Translating it yields CASSVGPGSNEKLFF.

A single count supports this clone. Here the CDR3 DNA reads TGTGCCAGCAGACGGGAGGGCCCCTCCTACGAGCAGTACTTC. This gives the protein CASRREGPSYEQYF. The chain carries TRBV28 and TRBJ2-7; 8 bases align to TRBD2. The CDR3 is 14 amino acids. Germline V CDR1 and CDR2: MDHEN, SYDVKM. The J segment lost 0 bases and the V segment lost 6 bases, leaving 4 bases of the junction unmatched.

The table lists this clone with a count of one. The gene calls are TRBV21-1 and TRBJ1-4; the table calls TRBD1, which could not be checked here. TRBV21-1 is termed a pseudogene. The CDR3 length is 15 residues. In nucleotides, the CDR3 is TGTGCCAGCAGCAGAACGACAGCAACTAATGAAAAACTGTTTTTT. This encodes CASSRTTATNEKLFF.

The genes are TRBV5-5 and TRBJ1-2; no clear D gene. V was shortened by 0 bases and J by 5 bases, with 8 bases between the two germline ends. Germline CDR1 is SGHKS and CDR2 is YYEKEE (reference sequence). CDR3 length: 13 residues. DNA of the CDR3: TGTGCCAGCAGCTTGGTTGCGGCTTATGGCTACACCTTC. Its protein is CASSLVAAYGYTF. Supplemented by reference TRBV5-5 and TRBJ1-2, the full variable domain reads DAGVTQSPTHLIKTRGQQVTLRCSPISGHKSVSWYQQVLGQGPQFIFQYYEKEERGRGNFPDRFSARQFPNYSSELNVNALLLGDSALYLCASSLVAAYGYTFGSGTRLTVV.

This clone has only one observation. This chain connects TRBV18 to TRBJ1-2, with D possibly matching TRBD1 (6 bases). Trimming took 0 bases from V and 8 from J, leaving 10 bases between them. The germline V gene encodes CDR1 KGHSH and CDR2 LQKENI. This CDR3 contains 13 residues. The CDR3 nucleotides are TGTGCCAGCTCACCACCATCTGGGGGCGGCTACACCTTC. It encodes CASSPPSGGGYTF.

The chain recombines TRBV19 with TRBJ2-1, with 7 bases fitting TRBD2. The CDR3 consists of 18 residues. The J segment lost 0 bases and the V segment lost 10 bases, leaving 18 bases of the junction unmatched. CDR1 is LNHDA, CDR2 SQIVND, per germline (reference sequence). CDR3 sequence (DNA): TGTGCCACCCTGGGCGGGGCGGGAGATATTAGCTCCTACAATGAGCAGTTCTTC. Protein sequence: CATLGGAGDISSYNEQFF. Variable domain in full (rest from reference TRBV19 and TRBJ2-1): DGGITQSPKYLFRKEGQNVTLSCEQNLNHDAMYWYRQDPGQGLRLIYYSQIVNDFQKGDIAEGYSVSREKKESFPLTVTSAQKNPTAFYLCATLGGAGDISSYNEQFFGPGTRLTVL.

This clone appeared a single time. V and J are TRBV28 and TRBJ2-1; D possibly corresponds to TRBD2 (6 bases). The CDR3 length is 15 residues. Germline V lookup: CDR1 MDHEN, CDR2 SYDVKM. V lost 2 bases and J lost 9, with 17 bases in between. CDR3 in DNA: TGTGCCAGCAGTTTAACTAGCCAGGTCAGCAGTGAGCAGTTCTTC. This gives the protein CASSLTSQVSSEQFF.

The chain combines TRBV19 with TRBJ2-1, with TRBD2 as a possible D gene (6 bases). The germline V gene encodes CDR1 LNHDA and CDR2 SQIVND (reference sequence). This CDR3 region has 17 residues. V was pared by 5 bases and J by 3 bases, with 20 bases between. The CDR3 nucleotides read TGTGCCAGTAGTTCCTCTACCGGGACTCACTACTACAATGAGCAGTTCTTC. Encoded protein: CASSSSTGTHYYNEQFF.

The chain carries TRBV30 and TRBJ1-2, with 9 bases fitting TRBD1. V shed 3 bases, J shed 0 bases, and the junction held 8 bases outside the gene matches. The germline V gene has CDR1 GTSNPN and CDR2 SVGIG (reference sequence). The CDR3 is 16 residues long. The CDR3 loop reads CAWRTGQGLTNYGYTF. In nucleotides, the CDR3 is TGTGCCTGGAGGACAGGACAGGGGTTGACTAACTATGGCTACACCTTC.

This chain connects TRBV20-1 to TRBJ1-5; the D is unclear. V lost 3 bases and J 0 bases, leaving 12 bases between the germline ends. CDR1 DFQATT and CDR2 SNEGSKA come from the germline V gene (reference sequence). The CDR3 spans 15 residues. The chain's CDR3 is CSASTRRTSNQPQHF. The CDR3 DNA reads as TGCAGTGCTAGTACCCGACGGACTAGCAATCAGCCCCAGCATTTT.

CDR3 sequence (DNA): TGTGCCAGCAGCGTCGGAGGGTTCGGTAACGAGCAGTACTTC. It translates to CASSVGGFGNEQYF. The chain carries TRBV7-9 and TRBJ2-7, with a weak D call TRBD2 (6 bases). CDR3 length equals 14 residues. The ends were cut back, 5 bases at V and 5 bases at J, with 16 bases in the middle. Germline-derived CDR1 and CDR2 are SEHNR and FQNEAQ (reference sequence).

V usage is TRBV4-1 and J usage is TRBJ2-3; D perhaps matches TRBD2 (6 bases). The germline V and J ends were trimmed by 1 base and 8 bases, with 16 bases remaining between them. Germline CDR1 is MGHRA and CDR2 is YSYEKL. The CDR3 spans 15 residues. The CDR3 nucleotides read TGCGCCAGCAGCCAAGCAGGAGCGGGCTCCGGTACGCAGTATTTT. Encoded protein: CASSQAGAGSGTQYF.

The CDR3 loop is CASRGSTSGDEQFF. The CDR3 DNA is TGTGCCAGCAGAGGGTCGACTAGCGGAGATGAGCAGTTCTTC. The genes are TRBV2 and TRBJ2-1; TRBD2 aligns across 9 bases. CDR1 is SNHLY, CDR2 FYNNEI, per germline. V was clipped by 6 bases and J by 8 bases; unmatched bases: 8. This CDR3 has 14 amino acids.

The rearrangement uses TRBV6-6 and TRBJ1-1; D might be TRBD1 (5 bases). Germline assignment: CDR1 MNHNY and CDR2 SVGAGI (reference sequence). Deletions cut 7 bases from V and 4 bases from J, with 7 bases between. The CDR3 runs 11 residues. CDR3 nucleotide sequence: TGTGCCAGCATCGGGGGCACTGAAGCTTTCTTT. It encodes CASIGGTEAFF.